One sample yielded the 25 T cell receptor beta chains listed below, sequenced in a study of CD8 T cells in ankylosing spondylitis. In TCRdb, the 5' RACE reads were re-called with MiXCR into one record per CDR3 protein. The sample lists 150,000 to 200,000 distinct CDR3 sequences; 15% to 20% were seen once. The sequenced sample consisted of blood, either unsorted or a sorted T cell fraction (not recorded which). The source of these receptors is a male donor aged 5-29 years with ankylosing spondylitis or in good health (not recorded which).

This clonotype was observed many times. The V and J genes are TRBV29-1 and TRBJ2-1; 13 bases agree with TRBD2. CDR3 size: 14 residues. Germline CDR1 is SQVTM and CDR2 is ANQGSEA. The V gene end was trimmed by 3 bases and the J gene end by 10 bases; junction bases not matched to a gene: 6. For the CDR3, the DNA is TGCAGCGTTGAGGAGACTAGCGGGAGGATGGAGCAGTTCTTC. It specifies CSVEETSGRMEQFF.

This clonotype was seen many times. The chain combines TRBV6-2 or TRBV6-3 with TRBJ2-1; TRBD1 matches at 9 bases. The CDR3 sequence is 16 residues long. The V and J ends lost 8 bases and 4 bases, in that order; junction bases with no gene match: 12. The germline V gene encodes CDR1 MNHEY and CDR2 SVGEGT. CDR3 in amino acids: CASDGTPGQGYNEQFF. DNA for the CDR3: TGTGCCAGCGACGGGACTCCGGGACAGGGTTACAATGAGCAGTTCTTC.

This chain joins TRBV9 and TRBJ2-1; D unclear. Between the trimmed V and J ends, which lost 4 bases and 6 bases, there was a span of 11 bases. CDR1 is SGDLS, CDR2 YYNGEE, per germline. The CDR3 spans 13 residues. The CDR3 is CASSPPFGNEQFF. In DNA form, the CDR3 reads TGTGCCAGCAGCCCACCTTTCGGCAATGAGCAGTTCTTC. The full variable domain, completed using reference TRBV9 and TRBJ2-1, is DSGVTQTPKHLITATGQRVTLRCSPRSGDLSVYWYQQSLDQGLQFLIQYYNGEERAKGNILERFSAQQFPDLHSELNLSSLELGDSALYFCASSPPFGNEQFFGPGTRLTVL.

This clonotype was counted only a few times. The V call is TRBV21-1, the J call TRBJ1-3; TRBD1 is taken as the D call from the table, unchecked against the DNA. TRBV21-1 is a documented pseudogene. There are 15 residues in the CDR3. The CDR3 sequence: CASSKIPDSGNTIYF. The CDR3 region has the DNA TGTGCCAGCAGCAAAATCCCGGACTCTGGAAACACCATATATTTT.

This clonotype was counted ten times or more. The rearrangement links TRBV20-1 to TRBJ2-1, with 15 nucleotides matching TRBD2. This CDR3 has 14 amino acids. V shed 5 bases and J 6 bases; nucleotides not matched to a gene: 2. The germline gives CDR1 DFQATT, CDR2 SNEGSKA (reference sequence). CDR3 residues: CSARTSGRANEQFF. The CDR3 DNA reads TGCAGTGCTCGGACTAGCGGGAGGGCCAATGAGCAGTTCTTC.

With regard to this clonotype: A read error may account for a junction end that differs from germline. The CDR3 loop reads CSSSLLPDTQYF. Here the CDR3 DNA reads TGTTCCAGCAGCCTCCTTCCAGATACGCAGTATTTT. The rearrangement joins TRBV7-9 to TRBJ2-3; D is unresolved. CDR1 is SEHNR, CDR2 FQNEAQ, per germline (reference sequence). This CDR3 is built from 12 residues. Using reference TRBV7-9 and TRBJ2-3 for the parts outside the CDR3, the full variable domain is DTGVSQNPRHKITKRGQNVTFRCDPISEHNRLYWYRQTLGQGPEFLTYFQNEAQLEKSRLLSDRFSAERPKGSFSTLEIQRTEQGDSAMYLCSSSLLPDTQYFGPGTRLTVL.

This clonotype came up a few times. This chain links TRBV15 with TRBJ2-7, with 12 bases that match TRBD2. CDR3 length: 20 residues. The germline CDR1 and CDR2 sequences are LNHNV and YYDKDF (reference sequence). Trimming removed 0 bases from V and 0 bases from J; junction bases left unmatched: 12. As DNA, the CDR3 is TGTGCCACCAGCAGAGACCGACTGGGGCTAGCGGGAGGGCTCTCCTACGAGCAGTACTTC. Encoded protein: CATSRDRLGLAGGLSYEQYF.

The rearrangement joins TRBV12-3 or TRBV12-4 to TRBJ1-5; tentatively, D is TRBD1 (5 bases). V was pared by 1 base and J by 5 bases, with 12 bases between. The CDR3 runs 15 residues. This CDR3 reads CASSLGGIADQPQHF. CDR3 coding DNA: TGTGCCAGCAGTTTAGGGGGGATAGCGGATCAGCCCCAGCATTTT.

The V gene is TRBV29-1, the J gene TRBJ2-3; 7 bases align to TRBD1. V was clipped by 6 bases and J by 6 bases; unmatched bases: 15. The germline V gene has CDR1 SQVTM and CDR2 ANQGSEA. The CDR3 spans 15 residues. The CDR3 nucleotides read TGCAGCGTGGGGCCCACAGGGGCGGGCTGGGATACGCAGTATTTT. This codes for CSVGPTGAGWDTQYF.

Here the CDR3 DNA reads TGTGCCAGCAACGAACCTGGGACAGGGGGGATCCAGTACTTC. It codes for CASNEPGTGGIQYF. V gene TRBV5-6 combines with J gene TRBJ2-5, with TRBD1 matching 11 bases. CDR3 length: 14 amino acids. Germline V CDR1 and CDR2: SGHDT, YYEEEE. Trimming cost V 6 bases and J 10 bases; bases outside gene matches: 11.

This clonotype has at least ten counts. V gene TRBV7-2 combines with J gene TRBJ2-2; D gene ambiguous. Germline loops: CDR1 SGHTA, CDR2 FQGNSA. V was trimmed by 2 bases and J by 1 base, leaving 14 bases between them. This CDR3 region has 17 residues. The CDR3 loop is CASSLIVRAENTGELFF. The CDR3 DNA reads as TGTGCCAGCAGCTTAATTGTACGGGCAGAGAACACCGGGGAGCTGTTTTTT.

The table lists this clonotype with many counts. The chain recombines TRBV20-1 with TRBJ1-5, with 8 bases lining up with TRBD1. Per germline, CDR1 DFQATT and CDR2 SNEGSKA (reference sequence). The CDR3 covers 15 residues. With 6 bases clipped from V and 0 bases from J, the junction kept 7 bases outside the gene matches. CDR3 DNA: TGCAGTGCCCTGGACAGGGCGTATAGCAATCAGCCCCAGCATTTT. Protein sequence: CSALDRAYSNQPQHF.

The genes are TRBV12-5 and TRBJ2-1, with a possible D match to TRBD2 (6 bases). The germline V and J ends were trimmed by 5 bases and 1 base, with 15 bases remaining between them. The CDR3 runs 16 residues. The germline gives CDR1 LGHNT, CDR2 FRNRAP. The DNA for the CDR3 is TGTGCTAGTGGTCCCGGACTACATGGATCCTACAATGAGCAGTTCTTC. This gives the protein CASGPGLHGSYNEQFF.

This clonotype was counted ten times or more. This rearrangement joins TRBV29-1 to TRBJ2-1; tentative D call: TRBD2 (5 bases). The V end lost 2 bases, the J end lost 3 bases, and 17 bases lay between the germline ends. This CDR3 region has 16 residues. The V gene's germline CDR1 is SQVTM and CDR2 ANQGSEA. The CDR3, as DNA: TGCAGCGTTGAATCGTTGGACCGGACTCTCTACAATGAGCAGTTCTTC. It is translated as CSVESLDRTLYNEQFF.

At least ten counts were recorded for this clonotype. CDR3 residues: CSPASGNEQFF. CDR3 in DNA: TGCAGCCCCGCTAGCGGCAATGAGCAGTTCTTC. The chain is built from TRBV20-1 and TRBJ2-1; 7 bases are shared with TRBD2. Germline lookup yields CDR1 DFQATT and CDR2 SNEGSKA (reference sequence). CDR3 length: 11 residues.

This clonotype has at least ten counts. The rearrangement joins TRBV12-3 or TRBV12-4 to TRBJ2-1, with TRBD2 matching over 10 bases. This CDR3 region has 18 residues. The J segment lost 8 bases and the V segment lost 2 bases, leaving 15 bases of the junction unmatched. As DNA, the CDR3 is TGTGCCAGCAGTTTAAGTCGCTTGGCTAGCGGGAGTAGTGATGAGCAGTTCTTC. It specifies CASSLSRLASGSSDEQFF.

Ten or more counts support this clonotype. The chain has TRBV20-1 and TRBJ2-5; D is unclear. V shed 2 bases and J shed 1 base, with 17 bases lying between them. This CDR3 has 16 residues. The germline V gene has CDR1 DFQATT and CDR2 SNEGSKA (reference sequence). CDR3 nucleotides: TGCAGTGCTAGAAAGACGGGTGGTGGAACCCAAGAGACCCAGTACTTC. Translation: CSARKTGGGTQETQYF.

The table lists this clonotype with many counts. This chain uses TRBV6-6 with TRBJ2-5, with TRBD2 matching 11 bases. V trimming: 6 bases; J trimming: 6 bases; junction bases outside the gene matches: 12. This CDR3 is built from 16 residues. Per the germline V gene, CDR1 is MNHNY and CDR2 is SVGAGI (reference sequence). The CDR3 loop reads CASSHRVAGGPKTQYF. CDR3 nucleotide sequence: TGTGCCAGCAGCCACCGAGTAGCGGGAGGGCCAAAGACCCAGTACTTC.

This clonotype was recorded many times. The V call is TRBV28, the J call TRBJ2-6; 9 positions agree with TRBD1. The CDR3 covers 16 residues. Unmatched junction bases numbered 1, after V lost 2 bases and J lost 2 bases. Germline lookup yields CDR1 MDHEN and CDR2 SYDVKM. For the CDR3, the DNA is TGTGCCAGCAGTTTACGGACAGGGGCTGGGGCCAACGTCCTGACTTTC. Protein product: CASSLRTGAGANVLTF.

This clonotype was recorded many times. J is TRBJ2-5 and V is TRBV7-9; 11 bases are a match to TRBD2. CDR1 and CDR2 from the germline V gene are SEHNR and FQNEAQ (reference sequence). V trimming: 4 bases; J trimming: 5 bases; junction bases outside the gene matches: 3. The CDR3 totals 14 residues. Here the CDR3 reads CASSSTSGSETQYF. In nucleotides, the CDR3 is TGTGCCAGCAGCTCTACTAGCGGGAGCGAGACCCAGTACTTC.

This clonotype showed up many times. The chain recombines TRBV4-3 with TRBJ1-2, with D perhaps TRBD1 (5 bases). Germline assignment: CDR1 LGHNA and CDR2 YSLEER. CDR3 size: 15 residues. V lost 0 bases to trimming and J lost 4 bases, with 12 bases between them. This chain's CDR3 is CASSQDRASSYGYTF. Here the CDR3 DNA reads TGCGCCAGCAGCCAAGACAGGGCCAGCTCCTATGGCTACACCTTC.

V is TRBV20-1 and J is TRBJ1-1; 9 nucleotides align to TRBD1. The CDR3 runs to 16 residues. CDR1 DFQATT and CDR2 SNEGSKA come from the germline V gene (reference sequence). Trimming cost V 0 bases and J 0 bases; bases outside gene matches: 5. The CDR3 DNA reads as TGCAGTGCTAGAGATTTAGGGACAGGGATGAACACTGAAGCTTTCTTT. Protein product: CSARDLGTGMNTEAFF.

In its sample, this clonotype was seen many times. The chain joins TRBV7-2 to TRBJ2-5; D possibly corresponds to TRBD1 (6 bases). Trimming shortened V by 3 bases and J by 5 bases, and 13 bases separated the two germline ends. This CDR3 is built from 14 residues. The V gene's germline CDR1 is SGHTA and CDR2 FQGNSA. The CDR3 sequence: CASSFRGLEETQYF. The CDR3 bases are TGTGCCAGCAGCTTCAGGGGATTGGAGGAGACCCAGTACTTC.

The J gene is TRBJ2-2, the V gene TRBV10-1, with 9 bases identical to TRBD1. Germline values: CDR1 WNHNN, CDR2 SYGVQD (reference sequence). Trimming took 3 bases from V and 7 from J; bases not matched to a gene: 6. The CDR3 has 15 residues. The CDR3 region is CASSDRQGGNGELFF. CDR3 nucleotides: TGCGCCAGCAGTGATCGACAGGGGGGTAACGGGGAGCTGTTTTTT.

There are many counts of this clonotype. Germline is not matched at one junction end, which may reflect a read error. The V call is TRBV24-1, the J call TRBJ2-5; D not certain. The CDR3 extends over 9 amino acids. CDR1 is KGHDR and CDR2 is SFDVKD in the germline V gene. The CDR3 here is CATIMGTDF. The CDR3 DNA is TGTGCCACCATAATGGGTACGGACTTC.